This T cell receptor (beta chain) comes out of a study of T cell repertoires in cytomegalovirus infection. V dropped 2 bases and J dropped 4; count of bases not matched to a gene: 9. Per germline, CDR1 SEHNR and CDR2 FQNEAQ (reference sequence). CDR3 size: 17 residues. TCRdb re-called the reads through MiXCR, storing one row per CDR3 protein. This sample has roughly 320,000 distinct CDR3 sequences, with around 10% found just once. This clonotype was recorded at least ten times. V gene TRBV7-9 combines with J gene TRBJ1-3, with TRBD1 matching 9 bases. Sequences were obtained from PBMCs. This TCR came from a human donor in good health (CMV status not recorded). Some clones in this sample may be carry-over from other donors' samples. CDR3 amino acids: CASSLTQGQGPGNTIYF. In DNA form, the CDR3 reads TGTGCCAGCAGCTTAACCCAGGGACAGGGACCAGGAAACACCATATATTTT.